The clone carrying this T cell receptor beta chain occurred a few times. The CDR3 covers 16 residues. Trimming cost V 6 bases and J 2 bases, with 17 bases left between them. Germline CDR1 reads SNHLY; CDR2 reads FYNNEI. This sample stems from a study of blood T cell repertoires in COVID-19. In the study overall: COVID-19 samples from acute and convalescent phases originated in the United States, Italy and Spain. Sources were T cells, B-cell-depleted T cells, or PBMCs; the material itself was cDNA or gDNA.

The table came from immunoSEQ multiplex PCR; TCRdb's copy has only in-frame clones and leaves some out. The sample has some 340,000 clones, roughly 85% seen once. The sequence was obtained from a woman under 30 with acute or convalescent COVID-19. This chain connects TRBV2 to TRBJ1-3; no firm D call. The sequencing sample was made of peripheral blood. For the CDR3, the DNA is TGTGCCAGCAGCCAACTTGCTCCGGAGCCTGGAAACACCATATATTTT. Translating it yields CASSQLAPEPGNTIYF.